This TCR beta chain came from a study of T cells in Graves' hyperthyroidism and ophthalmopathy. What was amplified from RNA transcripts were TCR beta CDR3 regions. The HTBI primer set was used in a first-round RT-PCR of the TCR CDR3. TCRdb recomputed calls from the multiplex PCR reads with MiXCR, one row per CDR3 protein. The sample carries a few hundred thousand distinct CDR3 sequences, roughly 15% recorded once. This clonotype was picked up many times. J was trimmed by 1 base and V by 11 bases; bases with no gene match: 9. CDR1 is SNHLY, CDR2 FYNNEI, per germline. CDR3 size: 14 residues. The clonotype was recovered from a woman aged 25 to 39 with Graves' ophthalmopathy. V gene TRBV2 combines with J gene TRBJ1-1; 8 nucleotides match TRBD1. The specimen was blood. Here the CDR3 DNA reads TGTGCCCGCGACCCGGACAGGGAGAACACTGAAGCTTTCTTT. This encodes CARDPDRENTEAFF. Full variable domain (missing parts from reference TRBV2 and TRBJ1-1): EPEVTQTPSHQVTQMGQEVILRCVPISNHLYFYWYRQILGQKVEFLVSFYNNEISEKSEIFDDQFSVERPDGSNFTLKIRSTKLEDSAMYFCARDPDRENTEAFFGQGTRLTVV.